The clone carrying this T cell receptor (beta chain) is categorized as medium-sized (0.01 to 0.1%). No antigen is known for it. The CDR3 spans 15 residues. Germline CDR1 reads SGHRS; CDR2 reads YFSETQ. The V end lost 0 bases, the J end lost 1 base, and 5 bases lay between the germline ends. TCR libraries were prepared from 15 ng of total RNA with the QIAseq Immune Repertoire TCR panel. TCRdb itself ran the reads through MiXCR, one entry per CDR3 protein. The top ten hold under 20% of the sample, which has 420 or so distinct CDR3 sequences, roughly 5.2% seen once. The sample comes from a study of circulating CD8 cells and anti-PD-1 response in melanoma. At the level of the study: Anti-PD-1 was first-line therapy for about 55% of the 13 patients. Complete or partial response defined responders; stable or progressive disease, non-responders. Regarding the study as a whole: Clonotype sharing was highest between DPOS and TIGIT subsets. DNEG was most diverse; TIGIT repertoires were least diverse.

From live CD3+CD8+TCRalphabeta+ cells, four PD-1 and/or TIGIT subsets were sorted. This receptor was taken from a human donor with melanoma. The specimen was CD8+ T cells from PBMCs, collected at baseline or after one month of anti-PD-1 therapy (not recorded which). The V and J genes are TRBV5-1 and TRBJ2-6; D not certain. The CDR3 DNA follows: TGCGCCAGCAGCTTGGAAAGTTCTGGGGCCAACGTCCTGACTTTC. Encoded protein: CASSLESSGANVLTF.